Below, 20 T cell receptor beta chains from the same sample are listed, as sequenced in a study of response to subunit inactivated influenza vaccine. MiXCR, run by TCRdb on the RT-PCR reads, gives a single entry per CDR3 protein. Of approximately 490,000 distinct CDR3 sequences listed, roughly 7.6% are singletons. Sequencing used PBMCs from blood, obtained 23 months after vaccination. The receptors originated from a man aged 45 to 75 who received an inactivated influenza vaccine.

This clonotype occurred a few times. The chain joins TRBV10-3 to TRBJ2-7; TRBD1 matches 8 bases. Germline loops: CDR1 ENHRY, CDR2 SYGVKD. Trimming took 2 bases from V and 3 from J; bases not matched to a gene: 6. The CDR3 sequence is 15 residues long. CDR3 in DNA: TGTGCCATCAGTGAGAGTAACAGGGGGGTCTACGAGCAGTACTTC. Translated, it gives CAISESNRGVYEQYF.

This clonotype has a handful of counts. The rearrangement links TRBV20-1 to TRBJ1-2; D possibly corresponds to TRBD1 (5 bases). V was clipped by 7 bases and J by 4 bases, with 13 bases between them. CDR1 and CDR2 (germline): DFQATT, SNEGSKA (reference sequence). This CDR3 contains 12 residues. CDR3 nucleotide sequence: TGCAGTGGGCTTGGGACGGGCTATGGCTACACCTTC. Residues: CSGLGTGYGYTF.

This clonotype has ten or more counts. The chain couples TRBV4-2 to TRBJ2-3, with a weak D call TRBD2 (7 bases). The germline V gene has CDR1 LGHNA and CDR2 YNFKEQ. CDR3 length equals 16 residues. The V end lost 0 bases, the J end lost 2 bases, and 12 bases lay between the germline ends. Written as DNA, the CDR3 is TGTGCCAGCAGCCAAGAACGGGGGGCATACACAGATACGCAGTATTTT. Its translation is CASSQERGAYTDTQYF.

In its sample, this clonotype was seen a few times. Here the CDR3 reads CASSLAPSRDRQETQYF. The CDR3 coding sequence is TGTGCCAGCAGCTTAGCTCCTAGCCGGGACAGGCAAGAGACCCAGTACTTC. The chain recombines TRBV7-9 with TRBJ2-5, with 8 bases lining up with TRBD1. With 0 bases clipped from V and 2 bases from J, the junction kept 8 bases outside the gene matches. This CDR3 is built from 17 residues. CDR1 and CDR2 from the germline V gene are SEHNR and FQNEAQ (reference sequence).

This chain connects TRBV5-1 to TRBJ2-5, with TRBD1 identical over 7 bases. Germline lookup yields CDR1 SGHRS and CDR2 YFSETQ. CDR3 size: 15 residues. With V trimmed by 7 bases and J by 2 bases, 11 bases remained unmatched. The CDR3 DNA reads TGCGCCAGCGAGGCTACGGGACAGCCACAAGAGACCCAGTACTTC. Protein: CASEATGQPQETQYF.

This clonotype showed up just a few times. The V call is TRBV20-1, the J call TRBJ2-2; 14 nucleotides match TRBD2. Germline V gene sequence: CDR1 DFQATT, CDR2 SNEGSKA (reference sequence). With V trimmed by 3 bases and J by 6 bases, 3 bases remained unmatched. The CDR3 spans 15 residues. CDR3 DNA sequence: TGCAGTGCTAGTGGGGGACTAGCGGGAGCCGGGGAGCTGTTTTTT. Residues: CSASGGLAGAGELFF.

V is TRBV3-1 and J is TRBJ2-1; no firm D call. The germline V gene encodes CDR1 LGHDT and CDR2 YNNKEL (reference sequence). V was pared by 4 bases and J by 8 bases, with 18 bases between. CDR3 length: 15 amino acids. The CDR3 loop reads CASSRPRQAVDEQFF. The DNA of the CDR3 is TGTGCCAGCAGCCGTCCGAGGCAGGCGGTGGATGAGCAGTTCTTC.

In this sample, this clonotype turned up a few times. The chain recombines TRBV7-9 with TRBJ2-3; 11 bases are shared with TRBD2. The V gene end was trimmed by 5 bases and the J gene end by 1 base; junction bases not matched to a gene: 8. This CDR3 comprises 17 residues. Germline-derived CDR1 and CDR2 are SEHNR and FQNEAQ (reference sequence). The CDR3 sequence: CASSPPGGLAGTDTQYF. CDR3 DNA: TGTGCCAGCAGCCCTCCAGGGGGACTAGCGGGCACAGATACGCAGTATTTT.

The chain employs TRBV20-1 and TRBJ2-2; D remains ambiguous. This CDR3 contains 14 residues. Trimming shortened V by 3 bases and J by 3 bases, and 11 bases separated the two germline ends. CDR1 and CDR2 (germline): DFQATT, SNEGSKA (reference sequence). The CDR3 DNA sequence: TGCAGTGCTAGTTTGACCATACACACCGGGGAGCTGTTTTTT. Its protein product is CSASLTIHTGELFF.

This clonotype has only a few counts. This CDR3 reads CASSNAGNQPQHF. Here the CDR3 DNA reads TGTGCCAGCAGTAACGCGGGAAATCAGCCCCAGCATTTT. The chain joins TRBV5-6 to TRBJ1-5; D is undetermined. The CDR3 runs 13 residues. Trimming removed 5 bases from V and 4 bases from J, with 10 bases in between. Germline CDR1 SGHDT, CDR2 YYEEEE.

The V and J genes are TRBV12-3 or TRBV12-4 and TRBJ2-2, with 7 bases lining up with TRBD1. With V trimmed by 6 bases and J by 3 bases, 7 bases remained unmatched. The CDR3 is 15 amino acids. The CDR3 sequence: CASSQTGIDTGELFF. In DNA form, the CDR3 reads TGTGCCAGCAGCCAGACAGGGATCGACACCGGGGAGCTGTTTTTT.

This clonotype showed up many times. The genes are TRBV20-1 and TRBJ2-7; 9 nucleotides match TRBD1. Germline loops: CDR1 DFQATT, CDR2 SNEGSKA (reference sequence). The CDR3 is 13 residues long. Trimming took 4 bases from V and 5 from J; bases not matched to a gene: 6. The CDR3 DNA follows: TGCAGTGCTAAGGGACAGGGAGGTGACGAGCAGTACTTC. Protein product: CSAKGQGGDEQYF.

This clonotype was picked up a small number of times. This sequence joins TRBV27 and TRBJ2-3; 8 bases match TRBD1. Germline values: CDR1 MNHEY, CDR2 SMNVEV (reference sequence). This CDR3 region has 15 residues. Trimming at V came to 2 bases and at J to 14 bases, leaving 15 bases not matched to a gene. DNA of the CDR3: TGTGCCAGCAGTTTAAAGACAGGGGCTTTAGTTCGAGCGTATTTT. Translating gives CASSLKTGALVRAYF.

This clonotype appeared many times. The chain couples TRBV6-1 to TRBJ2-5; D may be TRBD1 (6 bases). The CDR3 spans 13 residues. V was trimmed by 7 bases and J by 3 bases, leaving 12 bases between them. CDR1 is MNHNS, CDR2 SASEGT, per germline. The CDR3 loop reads CASTGRGKETQYF. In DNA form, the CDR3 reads TGTGCCAGCACGGGCAGGGGCAAAGAGACCCAGTACTTC.

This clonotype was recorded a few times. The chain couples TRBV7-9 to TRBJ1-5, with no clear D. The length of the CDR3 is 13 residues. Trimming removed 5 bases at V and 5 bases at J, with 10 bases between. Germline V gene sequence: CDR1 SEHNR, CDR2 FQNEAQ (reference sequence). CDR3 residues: CASSRRSDQPQHF. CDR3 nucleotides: TGTGCCAGCAGCAGGCGGAGTGATCAGCCCCAGCATTTT.

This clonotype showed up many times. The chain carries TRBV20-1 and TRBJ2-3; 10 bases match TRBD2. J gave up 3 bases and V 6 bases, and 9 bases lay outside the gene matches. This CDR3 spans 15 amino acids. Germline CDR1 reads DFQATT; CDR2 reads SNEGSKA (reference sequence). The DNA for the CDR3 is TGCAGTGCCAGTCTAGCGGGAGATGGGACAGATACGCAGTATTTT. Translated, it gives CSASLAGDGTDTQYF.

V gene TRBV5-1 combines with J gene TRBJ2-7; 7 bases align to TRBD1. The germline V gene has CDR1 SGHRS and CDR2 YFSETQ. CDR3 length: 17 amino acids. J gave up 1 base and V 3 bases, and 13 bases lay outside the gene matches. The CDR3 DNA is TGCGCCAGCAGCTCACCTCTAACACGACAGGGTTCCTACGAGCAGTACTTC. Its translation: CASSSPLTRQGSYEQYF.

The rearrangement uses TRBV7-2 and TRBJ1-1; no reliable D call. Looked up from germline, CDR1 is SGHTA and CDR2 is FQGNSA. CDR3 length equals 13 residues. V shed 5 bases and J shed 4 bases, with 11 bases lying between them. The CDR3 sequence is CASSLSSLTEAFF. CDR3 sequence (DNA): TGTGCCAGCAGCCTCTCTTCCCTCACTGAAGCTTTCTTT.

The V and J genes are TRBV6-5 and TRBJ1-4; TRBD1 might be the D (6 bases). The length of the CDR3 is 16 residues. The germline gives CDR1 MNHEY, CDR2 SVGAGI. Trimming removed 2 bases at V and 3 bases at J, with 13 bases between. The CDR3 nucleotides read TGTGCCAGCAGTTACAGGGGGGAGTTCGCTAATGAAAAACTGTTTTTT. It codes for CASSYRGEFANEKLFF.

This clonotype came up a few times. The CDR3 spells CASSGTAINQPQHF. DNA of the CDR3: TGTGCCAGCAGCGGGACGGCGATCAATCAGCCCCAGCATTTT. V is TRBV12-3 or TRBV12-4 and J is TRBJ1-5, with a tentative D call TRBD1 (5 bases). The CDR3 extends over 14 amino acids. Deletions cut 6 bases from V and 3 bases from J, with 12 bases between.